This T cell receptor (beta chain) originates from a study of blood T cell repertoires in COVID-19. Study as a whole: Sites across the United States, Italy and Spain contributed samples from acute and convalescent COVID-19. The analysed material was cDNA or gDNA that came from T cells, B-cell-depleted T cells, or PBMCs.

As handled by the study authors: How many nucleated cells were present was estimated from reference gene primer amplification. TCRdb keeps only in-frame clones here, not all; method: immunoSEQ multiplex PCR. D and trimming were read from the DNA, whereas the V and J calls and clone size are those reported in that table. Of 120,000 or so clones in the sample, 88% were seen once. The germline gives CDR1 SGHDT, CDR2 YYEEEE. This CDR3 comprises 13 residues. V lost 3 bases, J lost 5 bases, and 11 bases lay in between. Sequenced material: peripheral blood. V is TRBV5-6 and J is TRBJ1-2, with unresolved D. The TCR sequence derives from a human donor in a cohort sampled during active COVID-19. Written as DNA, the CDR3 is TGTGCCAGCAGCTACACGGGGTGGTATGGCTACACCTTC. Amino acids: CASSYTGWYGYTF.